The present T cell receptor beta chain was sequenced within a study of T cells after posttransplantation cyclophosphamide. Profiled with immunoSEQ multiplex PCR; TCRdb holds only in-frame clones, not every one. Seen here are about 30,000 clones, about 91% observed once, and the top ten hold 0.1%. The germline CDR1 and CDR2 sequences are MNHEY and SVGAGI. V shed 2 bases and J shed 2 bases, with 10 bases lying between them. This CDR3 has 15 residues. The naive gate required viable CD3+CD4+ or CD3+CD8+ cells with CCR7+CD45RA+CD45RO-CD95-CD27+CD28+ phenotype. The TCR was taken from a man between 25 and 39 years old in good health and a related stem cell transplant donor. The sequenced sample consisted of naive CD4+ T cells sorted from blood. The chain recombines TRBV6-5 with TRBJ1-3; TRBD1 might be the D (5 bases). CDR3 region: CASSYRGEAGNTIYF. The CDR3 DNA is TGTGCCAGCAGTTACCGGGGGGAAGCTGGAAACACCATATATTTT.